This T cell receptor beta chain came from a study of cytomegalovirus exposure and HLA in healthy donors (dated by TCRdb to about 2017). Describing the broader study: An earlier analysis of 587 of the donors reported roughly 300 Gb of sequence data and 100 million to 130 million unique TCR beta sequences from roughly 180 million T cells. Roughly 300 gigabases of sequencing data and approximately 80 million unique TCR sequences were included in an early release covering about 600 HLA-typed donors. The genetic ancestry cluster associated with self-reported Caucasian donors included over 80% of the 350 to 500 genotyped donors. The study aimed to test whether signatures of past pathogen exposure could be identified by cataloging public T cell receptors. Using immunosequencing, the study profiled T cell repertoires from 500 to 800 subjects and related those repertoires to cytomegalovirus serostatus. In addition to the first cohort of around 670 subjects, a separate validation cohort of 120 different subjects was used. High-throughput TCR immunosequencing, statistical association of individual TCRs with disease status, and machine learning were combined to predict cytomegalovirus infection status. A later analysis re-analyzed previously published TCR beta repertoires from 500 to 700 donors and added high-resolution HLA genotyping to study TCR occurrence patterns. The later analysis used no new phenotypic data to find candidate immune exposures, relying instead on TCR beta sequences and their occurrence across donors. To decide whether each TCR beta V gene segment behaved as functional or pseudogenic, an earlier analysis of some 570 of the donors relied on high-throughput TCR beta sequencing. Alongside the repertoire data, information on donor age, sex, ethnicity and CMV serostatus was compiled. A later genetic analysis used genome-wide SNP genotypes for about 60% of the 666 donors, treating that subset as a discovery cohort. Every discovery cohort repertoire had been produced on one sequencing platform. Class I and class II HLA loci were covered by the typing at four-digit resolution. Typing coverage differed by locus: A, B, C, DRB1 and DQB1 were typed in about 620-630 donors, DQA1 in about 550, DPA1 in around 600, and DPB1 in roughly 470. Roughly 5 DR-DQ haplotypes were handled as single units for association and clustering, since linkage in the cohort was strong. Across about 370 genotyped donors of the cohort, an average of roughly 250,000 unique TCR beta nucleotide sequences per donor were sequenced, and 15% to 20% of those sequences were non-productive.

What the authors observed across the whole study: Because HLA typing was missing for some donors at each locus, association tests included only the typed subset. In a later analysis, several top co-occurrence clusters were reported to appear linked to parvovirus B19, influenza, CMV and Epstein-Barr virus. In a later genetic analysis, a missense DCLRE1C variant was associated with V-gene and J-gene trimming of TCR beta chains, and the association was replicated in an independent cohort. CMV serostatus was the only immune exposure information available for the cohort. Strong co-occurrence of HLA alleles, especially DR and DQ, made assigning TCR associations to individual alleles difficult. According to a later genetic analysis, donors in an Asian-associated ancestry cluster had fewer N-insertions in productive TCRs than the approximately 610-donor mean. In the study, about 150 TCR beta chains were listed as associated with cytomegalovirus. The presence/absence analyses assumed that sequencing depth was roughly uniform across donors, and that assumption may not be true. Compared with equally common non-associated chains, HLA-associated TCR beta chains in a later analysis were more clonally expanded and had lower generation probabilities. In a later analysis, most CMV-associated TCR beta chains were found to appear HLA-restricted, with HLA associations seemingly driven largely by CMV exposure. It was suggested by the authors that the approach could potentially be generalized to other disease states and immunological phenotypes. The earlier analysis of approximately 590 of the donors excluded roughly 17 rarely observed V segments, including chromosome 9 orphons, because counts were too low. A further reported finding was that TCR beta sequences accurately predicted the HLA-A and HLA-B alleles for most subjects in the first cohort. The sequencing pipeline was judged likely to have produced a cluster of highly shared sequence variants as a technical artifact. At a false discovery rate of 0.05, a later analysis linked under 20,000 TCR beta sequences to specific HLA alleles. Correlated functional status among segregating V segments might be attributable to linkage disequilibrium, but an unknown experimental factor could not be ruled out. A later analysis found that TCR association rates varied across HLA loci, with DRB1 alleles showing the most associated TCRs and HLA-C alleles the fewest. The classifier was reported to diagnose cytomegalovirus status with high specificity and sensitivity in both the original and validation cohorts. In vitro tests confirmed that a few of the cytomegalovirus-associated TCR beta chains recognize cytomegalovirus antigens. In an earlier analysis of about 600 of the donors, most TCR beta V segments appeared in productive rearrangements about 87% or about 30% of the time, broadly matching IMGT annotations. Across donors, most TCR sequences were observed very rarely, whereas some public TCRs were present in many individuals. The cohort was sequenced for TCR beta chains only, and without alpha or paired-chain data the features that could be detected were limited.

A note on this clone: The clone's antigen remains unknown. No per-base quality is available; no much larger clone lies one base away.

Libraries were made using the immunoSEQ multiplex PCR assay. A mixture of 60 forward primers for TCR Vbeta segments and 13 reverse primers for TCR Jbeta segments was used in the multiplex PCR. The CDR3 region of rearranged TCR beta genes was amplified from genomic DNA with a multiplex PCR assay. The Illumina HiSeq System was used to sequence the amplified TCR beta libraries as 87-base-pair reads. In the paper's pipeline: A later analysis tallied tens of millions of unique TCR beta chains across the 640 or so repertoires, and about 12 million of those chains were shared by two or more donors. A nearest-neighbor algorithm error-corrected the raw reads and collapsed the reads into unique sequences, merging closely related sequences to remove PCR and sequencing errors. CDR3 sequences were aligned to IMGT reference sequences to assign V, D and J gene segments. For a sequence to be retained, a match of at least six nucleotides to both a V gene segment and a J gene segment was required. Rearrangements were called productive when the CDR3 lacked stop codons and stayed in frame with V and J; all others were non-productive. Following IMGT convention, CDR3 was defined as the stretch from the second conserved V-encoded cysteine up to the conserved J-encoded phenylalanine. Sequences without an unambiguous match to a single V gene segment were excluded from the earlier analysis of almost 600 of the donors. An earlier analysis of almost 600 of the donors classified V segments as functional when productive rearrangements were above 56.7% and as segregating when the standard deviation between donors was above 5%. A statistical classification framework was built to diagnose cytomegalovirus status from the catalog of TCR beta chain sequences. In a later analysis, TCR nucleotide sequences were compared against IMGT/GENE-DB human TR gene sequences so that V and J genes could be assigned. A later analysis assigned CDR3 sequences and most-parsimonious VDJ recombination scenarios with the TCRdist pipeline. In a later analysis, each TCR beta chain was defined by its CDR3 amino acid sequence together with its V-gene family, and reads lacking a unique V-gene family were excluded. To address suspected cross-contamination and a sequencing artifact, a later analysis removed over 500 highly shared, low-generation-probability nucleotide sequences. A later analysis calculated a clonal expansion index for each public chain from normalized within-repertoire ranks of inferred template counts. In a later analysis, generation probabilities were computed with a VDJ recombination model fitted to out-of-frame rearrangements, and the resulting probabilities were checked against IGoR. In a later analysis, TCR-TCR, TCR-HLA and TCR-CMV co-occurrence was scored with hypergeometric tests, and a repertoire-size bias correction was applied to TCR pairs. False discovery rates were estimated in a later analysis by permuting HLA or CMV assignments 20 times. In a later analysis, co-occurring TCRs were grouped with DBSCAN, and TCRdist sequence similarity was added when clustering was performed within HLA-allele-positive subsets. Repertoires with fewer than 30,000 or more than 120,000 public chains were left out of co-occurrence clustering, as were a few repertoires with anomalous nucleotide sharing. In its TCRdb copy, this immuneACCESS table keeps in-frame sequences only and misses some clones. Where compared with another copy, unresolved V genes explain less than half of these, and the others have no known cause. V, J and clone size are taken as reported in that table, and D and trimming were inferred from the DNA itself. This sample comprises about 70,000 clones, around 68% of them detected only once. The top ten clones comprise about 10% of the sample.

The cohort comprised some 680 healthy bone marrow donors. All cohort members were sampled while nominally healthy, although unrecorded immune exposures were likely present. The donor tested CMV seronegative and was one of the 352 seronegative cohort members. Each donor provided a peripheral blood sample, and peripheral blood mononuclear cells were used for TCR beta sequencing. Genomic DNA extraction from the blood cell samples was performed with the Qiagen DNeasy Blood Extraction Kit. The clonotype was recovered from a woman aged 30 to 39 in good health and CMV-seronegative. The sequenced sample was PBMCs.

The DNA is TGTGCCAGCACCTCTAAGTACTTC. The translation is CASTSKYF. This chain is built from TRBV12-1 and TRBJ2-7; the table's D gene call, TRBD2, was not cross checked with the DNA. TRBV12-1 is a known pseudogene. The CDR3 holds 8 amino acids from the cysteine to the phenylalanine. Only the CDR3 part of the read is kept: 24 bases, read in frame from the first base.